These 5 T cell receptor beta chains share one sample of origin, sequenced in a study of cytomegalovirus exposure and HLA in healthy donors. Both 60 Vbeta primers and 13 Jbeta primers went into the PCR. Measured with immunoSEQ multiplex PCR; TCRdb has only the in-frame clones, and not every one. The sample yields about 170,000 clones, of which the top ten take up about 0.8%. Sequenced sample: PBMCs. These receptors were collected from a woman aged 18-29 years in good health and CMV-seropositive.

The chain has TRBV21-1 and TRBJ1-4. TRBV21-1 is marked as a pseudogene. CDR3 length: 17 residues. CDR3 bases: TGTGCCAGCAGCAAAGGTGTTCCGGGTCCACCTCTGGAAAAACTGTTTTTT. This codes for CASSKGVPGPPLEKLFF.

V gene TRBV4-3 combines with J gene TRBJ2-7; possible D gene TRBD2, 5 bases. The V end was cut by 2 bases, the J end by 0 bases, with 11 bases between. The germline CDR1 and CDR2 sequences are LGHNA and YSLEER. The CDR3 loop spans 15 amino acids. CDR3 loop: CASSQSEGSSYEQYF. For the CDR3, the DNA is TGCGCCAGCAGCCAATCCGAAGGGAGCTCCTACGAGCAGTACTTC.

The J gene is TRBJ1-3, the V gene TRBV11-2; D gene ambiguous. The CDR3 has 15 residues. The germline CDR1 and CDR2 sequences are SGHAT and FQNNGV. V lost 2 bases and J lost 0, with 8 bases in between. The CDR3 is CASSLRGSSGNTIYF. CDR3 nucleotides: TGTGCCAGCAGCTTACGAGGGAGCTCTGGAAACACCATATATTTT.

As for this clone: This sample includes further DNA sequences coding for the same CDR3. The chain employs TRBV9 and TRBJ1-5; no reliable D call. V was trimmed by 0 bases and J by 4 bases, leaving 11 bases between them. CDR1 and CDR2 from the germline V gene are SGDLS and YYNGEE. This CDR3 contains 15 residues. The chain's CDR3 is CASSVGGFGNQPQHF. The CDR3 bases are TGTGCCAGCAGCGTAGGCGGTTTTGGGAATCAGCCCCAGCATTTT.

The chain recombines TRBV6-5 with TRBJ2-1; possible D gene TRBD2, 6 bases. Germline-derived CDR1 and CDR2 are MNHEY and SVGAGI. The CDR3 length is 14 residues. V lost 6 bases and J lost 5, with 14 bases in between. CDR3 sequence (DNA): TGTGCCAGCAGCCCAGGGACTGTTCACAATGAGCAGTTCTTC. Translated, it gives CASSPGTVHNEQFF.